The T cell receptor beta chain described here comes from a study of regulatory T cells in long-lasting Graves disease (dated by TCRdb to 2020 to 2023). About the study as a whole: Persistent Graves' disease was defined as antithyroid drug treatment for over 5 years with persistently positive TSH receptor autoantibodies. Patients with persistent Graves' disease were compared with patients with newly diagnosed Graves' disease using TCR sequencing and RNA sequencing of peripheral blood. The study was registered as a clinical trial and conducted in China. A total of some 35 samples underwent TCR sequencing, from 13 patients with persistent Graves' disease and 20 or so patients with newly diagnosed Graves' disease. Persistent Graves' disease patients in the clinical cohort had taken antithyroid drugs for around 11 years on average. The full study reports these points: Compared with newly diagnosed patients, patients with persistent Graves' disease had lower TCR Shannon entropy and fewer highly expanded clones, which suggests clonal expansion. More public clonotypes were shared among persistent patients (under 3,000) than among newly diagnosed patients (roughly 1,000). Peripheral blood alone was examined, since thyroid tissue, which constituted the primary lesion, could not be accessed. As a limitation, the authors acknowledged that the small sample size may reduce accuracy. Sequencing and analysis were restricted to the TCR beta chain.

Receptor amplification or capture employed multiplex PCR. The sequencer listed for this sample is Illumina HiSeq 4000. CDR3 regions were amplified by Arm-PCR with iRepertoire HTBI primers to construct TCR beta libraries. Before sequencing, the PCR products underwent gel purification. The paper's data handling went like this. A total of roughly 58 TRBV and about 13 TRBJ segments were identified across samples and were used for gene usage analysis of CDR3 amino acid clonotypes. Filtered high-quality paired reads were merged into contigs using COPE and FqMerger. BLAST was used to align contigs to IMGT TRBV, TRBD and TRBJ reference genes, and CDR3 was defined according to IMGT. Any clonotype with a frequency above 0.1% was classified as a highly expanded clone. Shannon entropy served as the measure of repertoire diversity, while the Gini coefficient captured V-J evenness. A clonotype found in more than one individual was treated as public. Using fastp at Q25 and MiXCR, TCRdb reprocessed the public reads and kept productive beta chains. Rows are unified per CDR3 protein, each entry keeping the most common DNA and genes. The V and J calls reflect TCRdb's pipeline rather than the authors' work. For this sample there are 650,000 to 850,000 distinct CDR3 sequences; approximately 31% appear just once. Roughly 40% of the sample comes from the top ten.

The sample's time point label, in plain terms: persistent/refractory GD, antithyroid drugs over 5 years with positive TRAb. For both TCR sequencing and RNA sequencing, RNA was extracted from PBMCs using TRIzol. The diagnosis of Graves' disease was made according to American Thyroid Association guidelines. Patients were recruited from an endocrinology department in Xi'an, China. Each patient gave approximately 10 milliliters of peripheral blood, collected in an EDTA anticoagulant tube. Ficoll Paque Plus density gradient separation was used to isolate PBMCs, and no further T cell sorting was done. RNA quality was checked with an Agilent 2100 Bioanalyzer and agarose gel, and concentration with a NanoDrop 2000. Concerning this clonotype itself: Its specific antigen is unknown. Base qualities are missing; no much larger clone stands one base away.

The specimen was peripheral blood mononuclear cells (PBMCs), collected when the disease was refractory, from a patient treated with antithyroid drugs. The receptor was isolated from a female donor with Graves disease.

The CDR3 sequence is CASSLNLYRETQYF. The DNA sequence is given as TGTGCCAGCAGTTTGAACCTCTACCGAGAGACCCAGTACTTC. Recombination linked TRBV28 to TRBJ2-5, with the identity of the D gene unclear. The CDR3 runs 14 amino acids, cysteine and phenylalanine included. This entry keeps only the CDR3 DNA: 42 bases, framed from base 1. V loses 3 bases, J loses 4 bases, and the germline ends lie 12 bases apart. CDR1 MDHEN and CDR2 SYDVKM were looked up in the germline V gene.